This TCR beta chain was sequenced during a study of blood T cell repertoires in COVID-19. Across the whole study: Donors in the United States, Italy and Spain gave samples during acute or convalescent COVID-19.

Authors' data handling: Estimation of nucleated cell counts relied on the amplification of reference gene primers. The repertoire was sequenced with immunoSEQ multiplex PCR; TCRdb's copy has only in-frame clones and lacks some. V and J calls and clone size come straight from that table; D and trimming were deduced from the DNA. The table has about 130,000 clones, 81% seen once. Germline V CDR1 and CDR2: LGHDT, YNNKEL (reference sequence). Trimming removed 0 bases from V and 11 bases from J; junction bases left unmatched: 9. The CDR3 length is 15 residues. The source of this sequence is a woman in her 50s with acute or convalescent COVID-19. The V and J genes are TRBV3-1 (or the pseudogene TRBV3-2) and TRBJ1-1; the match to TRBD1 covers 10 bases. Sequencing was carried out using peripheral blood. In nucleotides, the CDR3 is TGTGCCAGCAGCCAAGAAGAGGCGACAGGGGGCGCGGCTTTCTTT. Protein sequence: CASSQEEATGGAAFF.